The rows below give T cell receptor beta chains drawn from one sample of a study of CD8+CD57+ T cells in acquired aplastic anemia. TCRdb used MiXCR to reprocess the reads, holding one entry per CDR3 protein. The table has roughly 160,000 distinct CDR3 sequences, roughly 48% seen once. Sequenced sample: sorted CD4+, CD8+, or CD8+CD57+ T cells (not recorded which) from PBMCs. These receptors all come from a human donor with aplastic anemia. CDR3s include the opening cysteine and the closing phenylalanine or tryptophan. Clone sizes are given selectively: once, few, many, or a class where the clone is expanded.

TRBJ1-2 many TRBV3-1 CASSQDGVTNYGYTF
TRBJ1-1 many TRBV3-1 CASSSTTQTEAFF
TRBJ2-7 . TRBV6-1 CASSPSSGREVGEQYF
TRBJ1-2 once TRBV2 CASRRDTGGYGYTF
TRBJ2-6 many TRBV12-3/TRBV12-4 CASSLGNSGANVLTF
TRBJ1-2 few TRBV20-1 CSELYGYTF
TRBJ1-1 . TRBV10-3 CATRPGGRNTEAFF
TRBJ2-1 few TRBV24-1 CATSDWEGVHNEQFF
TRBJ1-1 many TRBV9 CASSVDGGLRGTEAFF
TRBJ1-1 few TRBV29-1 CSVEDPFQGAEAFF
TRBJ2-1 . TRBV29-1 CSVFGQYNEQFF
TRBJ1-5 few TRBV6-1 CASSTGQASYFLNQPQHF
TRBJ1-5 . TRBV19 CASSVYRQFWDQPQHF
. . TRBV7-6 CASSLAGGFSNEQFF
TRBJ2-2 many TRBV29-1 CSVASGRGTGELFF
TRBJ1-5 many TRBV7-9 CASSGQANQPQHF
TRBJ1-2 many TRBV6-1 CASRYPGTYGYTF
TRBJ2-5 few TRBV5-1 CASSLGSSGAQETQYF
TRBJ2-5 many TRBV19 CASSPGPRETQYF
TRBJ2-1 . TRBV10-3 CAISDSGGANEQFF
TRBJ1-1 . TRBV5-8 CASSSIPQAAFF
TRBJ2-7 once TRBV6-1 CASSPPGRESYEQYF
TRBJ2-1 few TRBV24-1 CATAGWVGEQFF
TRBJ2-7 . TRBV11-1 CASSYLISYEQYF
TRBJ2-1 . TRBV7-2 CASSLARANEQFF
TRBJ1-2 . TRBV5-6 CASSEGDAYYGYTF
TRBJ2-5 . TRBV19 CASTPPPGQSQETQYF